This T cell receptor beta chain stems from a study of cytomegalovirus exposure and HLA in healthy donors. 60 Vbeta and 13 Jbeta primers were used in PCR. Original data processing: An analysis performed later counted 70 million to 90 million unique TCR beta chains (roughly 11 million of them shared). TCRdb's copy holds only in-frame clones and misses some; the assay was immunoSEQ multiplex PCR. The D gene and trimming were derived from the DNA, and the V and J assignments and clone size from that table. The sample contains 150,000 to 200,000 clones, around 85% of which appear only once. This clone has a handful of counts. Sequenced material: PBMCs. The TCR was taken from a woman aged 45-59 years in good health and CMV-seronegative.

Here the CDR3 reads CASSLGLAGYQETQYF. The CDR3 nucleotides are TGTGCCAGCAGCTTAGGACTAGCGGGGTACCAAGAGACCCAGTACTTC. The rearrangement uses TRBV11-2 and TRBJ2-5, with 11 bases lining up with TRBD2. The CDR3 runs 16 residues. V lost 1 base, J lost 0 bases, and 1 base stayed unmatched. Germline CDR1 is SGHAT and CDR2 is FQNNGV.